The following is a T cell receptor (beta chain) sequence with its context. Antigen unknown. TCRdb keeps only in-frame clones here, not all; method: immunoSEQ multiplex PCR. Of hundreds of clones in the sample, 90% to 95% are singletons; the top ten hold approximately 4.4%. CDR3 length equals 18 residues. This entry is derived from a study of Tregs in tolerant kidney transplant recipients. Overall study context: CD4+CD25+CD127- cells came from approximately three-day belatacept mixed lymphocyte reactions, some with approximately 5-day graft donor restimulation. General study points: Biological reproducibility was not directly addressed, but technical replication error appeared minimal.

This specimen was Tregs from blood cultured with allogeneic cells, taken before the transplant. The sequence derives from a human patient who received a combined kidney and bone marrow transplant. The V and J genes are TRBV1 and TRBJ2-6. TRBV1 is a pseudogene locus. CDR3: CTSSRNGFAQSRANVLTF. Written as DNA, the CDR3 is TGCACCAGCAGCCGCAACGGTTTTGCACAAAGTCGGGCCAACGTCCTGACTTTC.